This T cell receptor beta chain was retrieved from a study of blood T cell repertoires in COVID-19. Across the study: Whether acute or convalescent, the COVID-19 samples came from the United States, Italy and Spain.

Original processing methods: Amplification from reference gene primers served as the basis for estimated nucleated cell counts. The data were produced by immunoSEQ multiplex PCR, yet TCRdb's version contains in-frame clones alone and is incomplete. The V and J calls and clone size are taken from that table; D and trimming were inferred from the DNA. The table lists under 300,000 clones, around 93% of them singletons. The study drew participants aged about 18 to 95 years from some 23 US areas. This CDR3 comprises 12 residues. Per the germline V gene, CDR1 is MNHEY and CDR2 is SVGAGI. Trimming cost V 7 bases and J 3 bases, with 9 bases left between them.

J is TRBJ2-5 and V is TRBV6-5, with D perhaps matching TRBD1 (6 bases). The sample taken for sequencing was PBMCs or T cells enriched from blood (not recorded which). The TCR comes from a human donor in a cohort exposed to, infected with or recovered from COVID-19 (not recorded which). The donor label of this sample is uncertain. The CDR3, as DNA: TGTGCCAGCATAACAGGGAAAGAGACCCAGTACTTC. This encodes CASITGKETQYF.